The 19 T cell receptor beta chains below were found in one sample sequenced in a study of T cell changes during pregnancy in multiple sclerosis. Method: immunoSEQ multiplex PCR; TCRdb's copy keeps in-frame clones and lacks some. The sample yields about 70,000 clones, less than 95% seen once. This specimen consisted of peripheral blood, obtained in the third trimester of pregnancy. All receptors derive from a female donor with multiple sclerosis, enrolled in a pregnancy study.

J is TRBJ2-7 and V is TRBV19, with TRBD1 identical over 9 bases. V trimming: 1 base; J trimming: 0 bases; junction bases outside the gene matches: 4. Looked up from germline, CDR1 is LNHDA and CDR2 is SQIVND (reference sequence). The CDR3 is 16 residues long. CDR3 in amino acids: CASSIGTGAYSYEQYF. Written as DNA, the CDR3 is TGTGCCAGTAGTATAGGGACAGGGGCGTACTCCTACGAGCAGTACTTC.

This sequence joins TRBV30 and TRBJ1-3, with D possibly TRBD1 on 6 matching bases. Germline V lookup: CDR1 GTSNPN, CDR2 SVGIG (reference sequence). V lost 7 bases to trimming and J lost 4 bases, with 20 bases between them. CDR3 length: 15 amino acids. The DNA for the CDR3 is TGTGCCTCTTCAATCCAGGGGCGTCCGGGAAACACCATATATTTT. This codes for CASSIQGRPGNTIYF.

This chain joins TRBV7-2 and TRBJ1-4; D ambiguous. CDR1 and CDR2 (germline): SGHTA, FQGNSA. Trimming pared 1 base from V and 10 bases from J, leaving 4 bases between. This CDR3 region has 11 residues. CDR3 nucleotide sequence: TGTGCCAGCAGCTTAGGCGGAAAACTGTTTTTT. This translates into CASSLGGKLFF.

The CDR3 is CASSLARDNAATQYF. The CDR3 nucleotides are TGTGCCAGCAGCTTAGCGCGCGACAACGCTGCTACGCAGTATTTT. The chain combines TRBV7-2 with TRBJ2-3; unclear D gene. Germline lookup yields CDR1 SGHTA and CDR2 FQGNSA. The CDR3 consists of 15 residues. Trimming took 0 bases from V and 8 from J, leaving 15 bases between them. The whole variable domain, filled in from reference TRBV7-2 and TRBJ2-3, reads GAGVSQSPSNKVTEKGKDVELRCDPISGHTALYWYRQSLGQGLEFLIYFQGNSAPDKSGLPSDRFSAERTGGSVSTLTIQRTQQEDSAVYLCASSLARDNAATQYFGPGTRLTVL.

The chain uses TRBV19 and TRBJ1-1; 7 bases map to TRBD1. V gave up 5 bases and J gave up 7 bases; unmatched junction bases: 10. Germline CDR1 LNHDA, CDR2 SQIVND (reference sequence). The CDR3 is made up of 14 amino acids. CDR3 amino acids: CASSQNPTGIEAFF. For the CDR3, the DNA is TGTGCCAGTAGTCAAAACCCGACAGGGATTGAAGCTTTCTTT.

The chain uses TRBV6-5 and TRBJ1-5, with a possible D match to TRBD1 (6 bases). Germline-derived CDR1 and CDR2 are MNHEY and SVGAGI. Deletions cut 0 bases from V and 5 bases from J, with 11 bases between. The CDR3 runs to 15 residues. In DNA form, the CDR3 reads TGTGCCAGCAGTTACTCAGGGACACCCGATCAGCCCCAGCATTTT. Its translation is CASSYSGTPDQPQHF.

The CDR3 loop reads CAWSRTGRETQYF. Here the CDR3 DNA reads TGTGCCTGGAGTAGGACAGGGAGAGAGACCCAGTACTTC. The genes are TRBV30 and TRBJ2-5, with 8 bases aligning to TRBD1. The CDR3 runs to 13 residues. V lost 2 bases, J lost 4 bases, and 3 bases stayed unmatched. Per germline, CDR1 GTSNPN and CDR2 SVGIG (reference sequence).

The V and J genes are TRBV20-1 and TRBJ1-2; D is perhaps TRBD1 (6 bases). CDR1 is DFQATT, CDR2 SNEGSKA, per germline (reference sequence). The CDR3 covers 11 residues. V dropped 4 bases and J dropped 8 bases, with 11 bases sitting between them. CDR3 amino acids: CSATQQGGYTF. In DNA, the CDR3 is TGCAGTGCTACCCAACAGGGAGGCTACACCTTC.

This chain links TRBV11-2 with TRBJ1-3, with D hard to call. Trimming stripped 0 bases from V and 2 bases from J, with 8 bases between. Germline V CDR1 and CDR2: SGHAT, FQNNGV. This CDR3 has 15 residues. The CDR3, as DNA: TGTGCCAGCAGCTTAGACCGCAACACTGGAAACACCATATATTTT. It is translated as CASSLDRNTGNTIYF.

The rearrangement uses TRBV18 and TRBJ2-1; a possible D gene is TRBD1 (6 bases). This CDR3 contains 12 residues. V was shortened by 5 bases and J by 13 bases, with 15 bases between the two germline ends. Germline V gives CDR1 KGHSH, CDR2 LQKENI. The DNA of the CDR3 is TGTGCCAGCTCAGAGGCGGACAGAAGTCAGTTCTTC. This sequence encodes CASSEADRSQFF.

The chain is built from TRBV21-1 and TRBJ2-3; the D call in the table, TRBD2, was not verified against the DNA. TRBV21-1 is flagged as a pseudogene. CDR3 size: 13 residues. The CDR3: CASSPGCTDTQYF. The CDR3 bases are TGTGCCAGCAGCCCGGGTTGCACAGATACGCAGTATTTT.

The V gene is TRBV5-3, the J gene TRBJ1-2, with 7 nucleotides matching TRBD1. TRBV5-3 is sorted into the ORF group, with uncertain function. CDR3 length equals 13 residues. V was clipped by 4 bases and J by 6 bases; unmatched bases: 6. The CDR3 is CARSPTGDHGYTF. CDR3 DNA sequence: TGTGCCAGAAGCCCTACAGGGGACCATGGCTACACCTTC.

The gene calls are TRBV7-3 and TRBJ1-1; D is uncertain. Between the trimmed V and J ends, which lost 1 base and 1 base, there was a span of 4 bases. In germline, CDR1 is SGHTA, CDR2 FQGTGA. CDR3 length: 13 residues. Here the CDR3 DNA reads TGTGCCAGCAGCTTAATGGCGAACACTGAAGCTTTCTTT. Protein product: CASSLMANTEAFF.

This sequence joins TRBV5-5 and TRBJ1-5; 10 bases fit TRBD1. Trimming at V came to 2 bases and at J to 7 bases, leaving 12 bases not matched to a gene. This CDR3 comprises 17 residues. Germline CDR1 and CDR2: SGHKS and YYEKEE (reference sequence). CDR3 DNA: TGTGCCAGCAGCTTTTATGGGACAGGGGTTGGTAGGCAGCCCCAGCATTTT. Its protein product is CASSFYGTGVGRQPQHF.

The V and J genes are TRBV18 and TRBJ1-2, with D tentatively TRBD1 (6 bases). Germline CDR1 reads KGHSH; CDR2 reads LQKENI. The ends were cut back, 0 bases at V and 4 bases at J, with 15 bases in the middle. The CDR3 covers 16 residues. This chain's CDR3 is CASSPPPLPGAYGYTF. The CDR3 nucleotides are TGTGCCAGCTCACCACCACCCCTCCCAGGGGCCTATGGCTACACCTTC.

The V gene is TRBV30, the J gene TRBJ1-2; D remains unclear. This CDR3 has 11 residues. Trimming took off 0 bases at V and 8 bases at J, with 7 bases between the two ends. The germline gives CDR1 GTSNPN, CDR2 SVGIG (reference sequence). CDR3 protein: CAWSVQKGYTF. The CDR3 DNA reads TGTGCCTGGAGTGTACAGAAAGGCTACACCTTC.

This clone was seen once. This chain connects TRBV11-2 to TRBJ2-7, with 11 bases lining up with TRBD1. CDR1 SGHAT and CDR2 FQNNGV come from the germline V gene. The CDR3 has 14 amino acids. Trimming cost V 4 bases and J 2 bases; bases outside gene matches: 1. DNA of the CDR3: TGTGCCAGCAGCTCGGGACAGGGGGCCTACGAGCAGTACTTC. Encoded protein: CASSSGQGAYEQYF.

CDR3: CASSLEGKVASGYTGELFF. The DNA of the CDR3 is TGTGCCAGCAGCTTAGAGGGGAAAGTGGCTAGCGGCTACACCGGGGAGCTGTTTTTT. The rearrangement links TRBV11-2 to TRBJ2-2; TRBD2 matches 7 bases. The V segment lost 0 bases and the J segment 3 bases; nucleotides outside the gene matches: 13. Germline V lookup: CDR1 SGHAT, CDR2 FQNNGV. The CDR3 contains 19 residues.

The CDR3 spells CASSVAPGGGGLLVAEAFF. Here the CDR3 DNA reads TGTGCCAGCAGCGTAGCCCCCGGCGGGGGGGGCTTGTTGGTCGCTGAAGCTTTCTTT. The chain has TRBV9 and TRBJ1-1; D possibly corresponds to TRBD1 (6 bases). From germline, CDR1 is SGDLS and CDR2 YYNGEE. The CDR3 contains 19 residues. V dropped 0 bases and J dropped 6 bases, with 27 bases sitting between them.